This TCR beta chain was documented in a study of shared clonotypes between healthy human individuals. The table came from immunoSEQ multiplex PCR; TCRdb's copy has only in-frame clones and leaves some out. The sample shows approximately 980,000 clones, over 60% of them seen only once. The germline V gene has CDR1 ENHRY and CDR2 SYGVKD. The germline V and J ends were trimmed by 6 bases and 8 bases, with 17 bases remaining between them. This CDR3 region has 14 residues. Sequencing was done on a sample of memory CD4+ T cells sorted from blood. The subset denotes: CD45RA-negative fraction. The source is a man younger than 35 in good health. The chain carries TRBV10-3 and TRBJ2-1, with D tentatively TRBD2 (6 bases). This CDR3 is CAIRPGLSGDEQFF. The DNA of the CDR3 is TGTGCCATCAGGCCGGGACTTAGTGGCGATGAGCAGTTCTTC.